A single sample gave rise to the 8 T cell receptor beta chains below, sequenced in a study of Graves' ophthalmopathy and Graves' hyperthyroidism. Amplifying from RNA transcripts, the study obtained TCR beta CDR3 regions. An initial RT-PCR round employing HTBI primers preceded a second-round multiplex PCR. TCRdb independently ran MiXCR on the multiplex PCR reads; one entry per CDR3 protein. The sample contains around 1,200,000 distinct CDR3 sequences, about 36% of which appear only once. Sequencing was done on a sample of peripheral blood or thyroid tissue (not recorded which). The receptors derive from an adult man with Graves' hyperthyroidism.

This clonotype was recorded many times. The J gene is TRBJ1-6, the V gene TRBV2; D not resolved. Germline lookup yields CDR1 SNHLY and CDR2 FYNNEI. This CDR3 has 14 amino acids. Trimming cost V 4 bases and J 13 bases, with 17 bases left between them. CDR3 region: CASSVPGAGSPLHF. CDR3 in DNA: TGTGCCAGCAGTGTTCCAGGCGCCGGCTCCCCCCTCCACTTT.

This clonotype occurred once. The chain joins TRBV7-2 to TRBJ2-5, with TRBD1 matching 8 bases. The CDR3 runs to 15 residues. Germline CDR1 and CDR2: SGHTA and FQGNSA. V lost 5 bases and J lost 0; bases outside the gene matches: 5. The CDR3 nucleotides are TGTGCCAGCAGCCCAACGACAGGGGACCAAGAGACCCAGTACTTC. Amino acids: CASSPTTGDQETQYF.

The CDR3 here is CASSLRLPGGQETQYF. The DNA for the CDR3 is TGTGCCAGCAGCTTAAGGCTCCCAGGTGGGCAAGAGACCCAGTACTTC. The V gene is TRBV13, the J gene TRBJ2-5; the D is unclear. The V gene's germline CDR1 is PRHDT and CDR2 FYEKMQ (reference sequence). CDR3 length equals 16 residues. Trimming took 2 bases from V and 2 from J, leaving 15 bases between them. The variable domain in full, completed from reference TRBV13 and TRBJ2-5, reads AAGVIQSPRHLIKEKRETATLKCYPIPRHDTVYWYQQGPGQDPQFLISFYEKMQSDKGSIPDRFSAQQFSDYHSELNMSSLELGDSALYFCASSLRLPGGQETQYFGPGTRLLVL.

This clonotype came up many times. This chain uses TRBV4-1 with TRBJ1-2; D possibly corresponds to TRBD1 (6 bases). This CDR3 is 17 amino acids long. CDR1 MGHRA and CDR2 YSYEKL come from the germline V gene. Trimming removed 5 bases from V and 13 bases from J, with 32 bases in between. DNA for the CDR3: TGCGCCAGCAGCGATAAGAGCTCGGGACACCGAGAATCGGTGATCACCTTC. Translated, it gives CASSDKSSGHRESVITF.

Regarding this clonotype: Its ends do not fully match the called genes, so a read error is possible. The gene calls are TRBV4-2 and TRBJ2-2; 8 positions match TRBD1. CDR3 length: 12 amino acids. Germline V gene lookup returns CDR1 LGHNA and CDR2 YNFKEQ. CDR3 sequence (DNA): TGTGCCAGCAGCCATGTCGGCAAGGACAGGGTATTT. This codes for CASSHVGKDRVF.

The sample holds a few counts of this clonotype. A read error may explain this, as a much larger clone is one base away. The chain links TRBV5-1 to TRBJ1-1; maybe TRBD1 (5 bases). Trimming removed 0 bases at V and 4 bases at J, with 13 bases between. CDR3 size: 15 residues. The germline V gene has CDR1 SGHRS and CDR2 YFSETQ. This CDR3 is CASSLGGRTPTEAFF. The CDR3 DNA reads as TGCGCCAGCAGCTTGGGGGGCAGGACACCCACTGAAGCTTTCTTT.

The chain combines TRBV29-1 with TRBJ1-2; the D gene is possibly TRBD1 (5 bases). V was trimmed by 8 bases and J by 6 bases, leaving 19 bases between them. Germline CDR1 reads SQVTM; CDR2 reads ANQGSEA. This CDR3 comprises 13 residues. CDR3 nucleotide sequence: TGCAGCTTGGGGGTAGGGGACGGCGATGGCTACACCTTC. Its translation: CSLGVGDGDGYTF.

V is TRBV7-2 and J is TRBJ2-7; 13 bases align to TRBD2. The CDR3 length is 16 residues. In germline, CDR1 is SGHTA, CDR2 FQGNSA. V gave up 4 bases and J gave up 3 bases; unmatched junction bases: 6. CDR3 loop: CASSSWTSGSFYEQYF. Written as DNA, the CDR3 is TGTGCCAGCAGCTCGTGGACTAGCGGGAGCTTCTACGAGCAGTACTTC.